Following are 22 T cell receptor beta chains from one sample sequenced in a study of brain T cells in children with intractable seizures. TCRdb keeps only in-frame clones here, not all; method: immunoSEQ multiplex PCR. This table holds approximately 330,000 clones, 93% found once. Time point of the sample: blood from clinic visit 5 months post-surgery; TSC patient then seizure free. The sample here was peripheral blood, taken 4 to 5 months after surgery. The receptors originated from a boy in the first two years of life with tuberous sclerosis and intractable seizures.

V usage is TRBV6-5 and J usage is TRBJ2-5, with 8 bases that match TRBD1. With 6 bases clipped from V and 7 bases from J, the junction kept 7 bases outside the gene matches. CDR3 length: 13 amino acids. The germline V gene has CDR1 MNHEY and CDR2 SVGAGI. Written as DNA, the CDR3 is TGTGCCAGCAGGAGGGACAGGCAGGGGACCCAGTACTTC. Its translation: CASRRDRQGTQYF.

V is TRBV19 and J is TRBJ1-5; unclear D gene. CDR1 is LNHDA and CDR2 is SQIVND in the germline V gene (reference sequence). The CDR3 has 15 residues. Trimming took off 11 bases at V and 3 bases at J, with 20 bases between the two ends. The CDR3 sequence: CAAEVRVANNQPQHF. The CDR3 nucleotides are TGTGCCGCAGAGGTTAGGGTTGCTAACAATCAGCCCCAGCATTTT.

The chain employs TRBV12-3 or TRBV12-4 and TRBJ2-7; D is possibly TRBD1 (5 bases). V gave up 6 bases and J gave up 2 bases, with 8 bases separating them. The CDR3 consists of 12 residues. CDR3 protein: CASRKGAYEQYF. DNA of the CDR3: TGTGCCAGCAGGAAAGGGGCCTACGAGCAGTACTTC.

For this clone: A single base is all that separates this from a far larger clone, so a read error is likely. The chain recombines TRBV2 with TRBJ2-1, with 7 bases aligning to TRBD2. This CDR3 is 15 amino acids long. Looked up from germline, CDR1 is SNHLY and CDR2 is FYNNEI. The CDR3 loop is CACSEVGGGWGEQFF. The CDR3 coding sequence is TGTGCCTGCAGTGAAGTTGGGGGAGGGTGGGGAGAGCAGTTCTTC.

V and J are TRBV11-2 and TRBJ2-3; 9 bases line up with TRBD1. Germline loops: CDR1 SGHAT, CDR2 FQNNGV. The CDR3 loop spans 15 amino acids. Germline trimming cut 7 bases from V and 4 bases from J; bases unmatched to any gene: 9. Written as DNA, the CDR3 is TGTGCCAGCATCGAGGGTACAGGGGGCGCAGATACGCAGTATTTT. Its translation: CASIEGTGGADTQYF.

This chain joins TRBV5-5 and TRBJ2-2; 14 bases agree with TRBD2. The CDR3 has 18 residues. V lost 1 base and J lost 4; bases outside the gene matches: 6. Germline CDR1 and CDR2: SGHKS and YYEKEE (reference sequence). CDR3 coding DNA: TGTGCCAGCAGCTTGAGACTAGCGGGGGGGCCGGTCACCGGGGAGCTGTTTTTT. Its translation: CASSLRLAGGPVTGELFF. Supplemented by reference TRBV5-5 and TRBJ2-2, the full variable domain reads DAGVTQSPTHLIKTRGQQVTLRCSPISGHKSVSWYQQVLGQGPQFIFQYYEKEERGRGNFPDRFSARQFPNYSSELNVNALLLGDSALYLCASSLRLAGGPVTGELFFGEGSRLTVL.

The CDR3 region has the DNA TGTGCCAGCAGTAGACTAGTTGGGGAGAAAAATACGCAGTATTTT. Translation gives CASSRLVGEKNTQYF. This chain joins TRBV2 and TRBJ2-3, with a tentative D call TRBD2 (6 bases). The CDR3 sequence is 15 residues long. Trimming removed 5 bases at V and 7 bases at J, with 19 bases between. Germline V gene data show CDR1 as SNHLY and CDR2 as FYNNEI.

This chain connects TRBV5-1 to TRBJ2-7; no clear D. The CDR3 length is 12 residues. V was clipped by 3 bases and J by 3 bases, with 7 bases between them. Germline lookup yields CDR1 SGHRS and CDR2 YFSETQ. CDR3 DNA: TGCGCCAGCAGCTCCTCTCACTACGAGCAGTACTTC. It specifies CASSSSHYEQYF.

The J gene is TRBJ2-5, the V gene TRBV24-1, with D perhaps being TRBD1 or TRBD2 (5 bases each). The CDR3 has 13 residues. V lost 2 bases to trimming and J lost 9 bases, with 12 bases between them. Looked up from germline, CDR1 is KGHDR and CDR2 is SFDVKD. The CDR3 region has the DNA TGTGCCACCAGTGATTGGGGGATGGGGGCCCAGTACTTC. Translation gives CATSDWGMGAQYF.

This chain joins TRBV2 and TRBJ1-1; unclear D gene. CDR1 SNHLY and CDR2 FYNNEI come from the germline V gene. This CDR3 is 13 amino acids long. Trimming removed 8 bases at V and 3 bases at J, with 13 bases between. In DNA, the CDR3 is TGTGCCAGCGGAAAGGCGGGGTACACTGAAGCTTTCTTT. This gives the protein CASGKAGYTEAFF.

This clone was observed a single time. The genes are TRBV30 and TRBJ2-2; the D gene is possibly TRBD1 (5 bases). Germline CDR1 GTSNPN, CDR2 SVGIG (reference sequence). The CDR3 loop spans 12 amino acids. Trimming shortened V by 2 bases and J by 6 bases, and 7 bases separated the two germline ends. The CDR3, as DNA: TGTGCCTGGAGTCAGGGCTCCGGGGAGCTGTTTTTT. Amino acids: CAWSQGSGELFF. Using reference TRBV30 and TRBJ2-2 for the parts outside the CDR3, the full variable domain is SQTIHQWPATLVQPVGSPLSLECTVEGTSNPNLYWYRQAAGRGLQLLFYSVGIGQISSEVPQNLSASRPQDRQFILSSKKLLLSDSGFYLCAWSQGSGELFFGEGSRLTVL.

The chain uses TRBV12-3 or TRBV12-4 and TRBJ1-2, with D unclear. V lost 1 base and J 5 bases, leaving 5 bases between the germline ends. The CDR3 contains 12 residues. CDR3 region: CASSLESYGYTF. Written as DNA, the CDR3 is TGTGCCAGCAGTTTAGAGAGTTATGGCTACACCTTC.

V gene TRBV5-4 combines with J gene TRBJ2-1; D call uncertain. Trimming removed 3 bases from V and 10 bases from J, with 17 bases in between. The CDR3 loop spans 14 amino acids. Germline CDR1 and CDR2: SGHNT and YYREEE (reference sequence). The CDR3 coding sequence is TGTGCCAGCAGCTCGCTTCCTAGTTCCGGGGAGCAGTTCTTC. Encoded protein: CASSSLPSSGEQFF.

The sample holds one count of this clone. The chain uses TRBV27 and TRBJ2-7, with D perhaps given as TRBD1 or TRBD2 (5 bases each). Germline-derived CDR1 and CDR2 are MNHEY and SMNVEV (reference sequence). The CDR3 is 13 amino acids. V dropped 3 bases and J dropped 3 bases, with 9 bases sitting between them. The CDR3 nucleotides read TGTGCCAGCAGTTTCGGGGACGACTACGAGCAGTACTTC. It yields the protein CASSFGDDYEQYF.

The V gene is TRBV15, the J gene TRBJ1-6; D is unclear. Germline-derived CDR1 and CDR2 are LNHNV and YYDKDF (reference sequence). The CDR3 has 15 amino acids. The ends were cut back, 0 bases at V and 8 bases at J, with 11 bases in the middle. The CDR3 sequence: CATSRDWTRDSPLHF. The CDR3 nucleotides read TGTGCCACCAGCAGAGATTGGACGAGAGATTCACCCCTCCACTTT.

This clone appeared a few times. The CDR3 region has the DNA TGTGCCAGCAGCCAAGGGACATTCTGGTCACCCCTCCACTTT. It is translated as CASSQGTFWSPLHF. The J gene is TRBJ1-6, the V gene TRBV3-1 (or the pseudogene TRBV3-2); D possibly corresponds to TRBD1 (5 bases). This CDR3 region has 14 residues. CDR1 and CDR2 (germline): LGHDT, YNNKEL (reference sequence). V was trimmed by 1 base and J by 10 bases, leaving 11 bases between them.

The chain has TRBV7-8 and TRBJ2-1; the match to TRBD2 covers 11 bases. This CDR3 region has 19 residues. Per germline, CDR1 SGHVS and CDR2 FQNEAQ. Trimming removed 4 bases from V and 6 bases from J; junction bases left unmatched: 17. CDR3 sequence reads: CASSSQLAGVPTWPNEQFF. The CDR3 region has the DNA TGTGCCAGCAGCTCGCAACTAGCGGGAGTACCTACCTGGCCCAATGAGCAGTTCTTC.

The rearrangement joins TRBV6-5 to TRBJ2-2, with D possibly TRBD2 on 6 matching bases. V was trimmed by 5 bases and J by 7 bases, leaving 14 bases between them. The CDR3 is 14 residues long. Germline CDR1 MNHEY, CDR2 SVGAGI. The CDR3 nucleotides read TGTGCCAGCAGTATCCCCGGAGGGATCGGGGAGCTGTTTTTT. Translation: CASSIPGGIGELFF.

The gene calls are TRBV5-8 and TRBJ1-2; D is undetermined. In germline, CDR1 is SGHTS, CDR2 YDEGEE. The ends were cut back, 1 base at V and 5 bases at J, with 15 bases in the middle. The CDR3 loop spans 15 amino acids. The CDR3 reads CASSLFVLSPYGYTF. The CDR3 bases are TGTGCCAGCAGCTTGTTTGTCTTGAGCCCTTATGGCTACACCTTC.

This chain uses TRBV15 with TRBJ2-1; D may correspond to TRBD1 or TRBD2 (7 bases each). Trimming shortened V by 1 base and J by 7 bases, and 23 bases separated the two germline ends. The CDR3 runs to 18 residues. Looked up from germline, CDR1 is LNHNV and CDR2 is YYDKDF (reference sequence). CDR3 sequence: CATSRGGETGRVVNEQFF. As DNA, the CDR3 is TGTGCCACCAGCAGAGGGGGAGAGACAGGGAGGGTGGTTAATGAGCAGTTCTTC.

Comment on this clone: This sample also contains other DNA sequences that code for the same CDR3. The chain carries TRBV18 and TRBJ1-5, with D uncertain. Deletions cut 2 bases from V and 1 base from J, with 3 bases between. The germline V gene has CDR1 KGHSH and CDR2 LQKENI. The CDR3 is made up of 13 amino acids. This CDR3 is CASSPGSNQPQHF. The DNA of the CDR3 is TGTGCCAGCTCACCAGGGAGCAATCAGCCCCAGCATTTT.

With regard to this clone: One end of the junction varies from germline; a read error may be responsible. The J gene is TRBJ2-7, the V gene TRBV4-2; D is undetermined. The germline V gene has CDR1 LGHNA and CDR2 YNFKEQ. CDR3 length: 15 residues. CDR3 region: CASRQDVRSSYEQYF. CDR3 nucleotide sequence: TGTGCCAGCAGACAAGACGTCAGGAGCTCCTACGAGCAGTACTTC.